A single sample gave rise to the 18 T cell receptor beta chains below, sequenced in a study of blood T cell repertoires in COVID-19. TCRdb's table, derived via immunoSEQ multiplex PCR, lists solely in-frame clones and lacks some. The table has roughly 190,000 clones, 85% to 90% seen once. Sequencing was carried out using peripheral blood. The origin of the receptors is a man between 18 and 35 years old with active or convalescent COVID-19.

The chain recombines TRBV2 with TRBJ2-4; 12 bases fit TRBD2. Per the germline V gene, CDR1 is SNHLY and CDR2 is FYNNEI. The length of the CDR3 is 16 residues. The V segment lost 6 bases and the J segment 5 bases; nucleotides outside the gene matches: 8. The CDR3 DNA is TGTGCCAGCAGCCTAGGACTAGCGGGGCCCCAAAACATTCAGTACTTC. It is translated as CASSLGLAGPQNIQYF.

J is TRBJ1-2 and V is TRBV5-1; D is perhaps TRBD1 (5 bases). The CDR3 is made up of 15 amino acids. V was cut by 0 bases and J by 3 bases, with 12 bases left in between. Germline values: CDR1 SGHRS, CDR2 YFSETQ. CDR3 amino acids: CASSLVWGSDYGYTF. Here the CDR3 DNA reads TGCGCCAGCAGCTTGGTGTGGGGCAGCGACTATGGCTACACCTTC.

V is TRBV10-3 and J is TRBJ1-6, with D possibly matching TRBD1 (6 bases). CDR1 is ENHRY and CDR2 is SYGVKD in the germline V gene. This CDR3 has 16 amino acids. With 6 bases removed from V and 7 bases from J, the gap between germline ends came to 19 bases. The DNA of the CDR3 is TGTGCCATCAGAGGACAGTTCGGAGGTGGGAATTCACCCCTCCACTTT. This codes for CAIRGQFGGGNSPLHF.

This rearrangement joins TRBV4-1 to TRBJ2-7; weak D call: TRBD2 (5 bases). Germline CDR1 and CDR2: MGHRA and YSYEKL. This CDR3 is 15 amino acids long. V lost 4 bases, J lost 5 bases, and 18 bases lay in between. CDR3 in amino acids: CASSPDGLLPHEQYV. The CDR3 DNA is TGCGCCAGCAGCCCTGACGGACTCCTTCCCCACGAGCAGTACGTC.

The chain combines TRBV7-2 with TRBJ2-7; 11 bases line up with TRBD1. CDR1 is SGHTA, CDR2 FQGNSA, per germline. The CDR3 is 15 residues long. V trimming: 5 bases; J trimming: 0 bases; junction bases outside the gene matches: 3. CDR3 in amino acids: CASSIGQGASYEQYV. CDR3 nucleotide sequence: TGTGCCAGCAGCATTGGACAGGGGGCCTCCTACGAGCAGTACGTC.

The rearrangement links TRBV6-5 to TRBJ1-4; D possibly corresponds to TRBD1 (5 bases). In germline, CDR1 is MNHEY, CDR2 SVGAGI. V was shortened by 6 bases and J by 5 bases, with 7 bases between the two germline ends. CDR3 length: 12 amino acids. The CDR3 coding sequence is TGTGCCAGCAGGCGGGACAATGAAAAACTGTTTTTT. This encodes CASRRDNEKLFF.

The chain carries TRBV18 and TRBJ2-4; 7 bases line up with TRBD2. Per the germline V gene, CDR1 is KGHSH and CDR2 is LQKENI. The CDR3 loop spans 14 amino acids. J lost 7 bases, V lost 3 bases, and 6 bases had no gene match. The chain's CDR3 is CASSPQIGGNIQYF. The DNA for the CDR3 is TGTGCCAGCTCACCTCAAATCGGGGGGAACATTCAGTACTTC.

The CDR3 nucleotides read TGTGCCAGCAGCAGCTTCCGGGCCGGGGTAAACACTGAAGCTTTCTTT. Protein product: CASSSFRAGVNTEAFF. V gene TRBV21-1 combines with J gene TRBJ1-1. TRBV21-1 is deemed a pseudogene. The CDR3 has 16 amino acids.

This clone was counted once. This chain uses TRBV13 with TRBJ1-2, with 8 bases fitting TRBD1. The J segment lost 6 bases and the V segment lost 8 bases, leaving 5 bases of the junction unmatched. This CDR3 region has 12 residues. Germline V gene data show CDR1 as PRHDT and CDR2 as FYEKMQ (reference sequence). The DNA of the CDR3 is TGTGCCAGCGCAGGGGGCGGCGATGGCTACACCTTC. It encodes CASAGGGDGYTF.

The CDR3 region is CASSLDGTGSYNEQFF. As DNA, the CDR3 is TGCGCCAGCAGCTTGGACGGGACAGGGTCCTACAATGAGCAGTTCTTC. The chain has TRBV5-1 and TRBJ2-1; 9 bases are a match to TRBD1. Germline CDR1 is SGHRS and CDR2 is YFSETQ. After removal of 0 bases from V and 1 base from J, the junction contained 2 bases not matched to a gene. The CDR3 has 16 residues.

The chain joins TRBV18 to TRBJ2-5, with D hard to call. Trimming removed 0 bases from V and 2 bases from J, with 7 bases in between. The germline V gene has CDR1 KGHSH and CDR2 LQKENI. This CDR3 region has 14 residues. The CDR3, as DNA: TGTGCCAGCTCACCACCGCGGAGTCAAGAGACCCAGTACTTC. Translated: CASSPPRSQETQYF.

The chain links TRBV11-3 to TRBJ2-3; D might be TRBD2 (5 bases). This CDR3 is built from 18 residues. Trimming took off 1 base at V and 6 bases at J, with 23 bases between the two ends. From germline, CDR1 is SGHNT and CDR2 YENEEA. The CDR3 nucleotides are TGTGCCAGCAGCTTAGCCCTCCGAACCCGGCTAGCTAGGGATACGCAGTATTTT. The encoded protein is CASSLALRTRLARDTQYF.

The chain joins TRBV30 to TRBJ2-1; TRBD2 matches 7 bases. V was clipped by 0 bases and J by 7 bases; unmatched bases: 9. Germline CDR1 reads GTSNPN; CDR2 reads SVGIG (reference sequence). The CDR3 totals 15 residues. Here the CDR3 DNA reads TGTGCCTGGAGTGTAAGTCTAGCGGAGGGGAATGAGCAGTTCTTC. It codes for CAWSVSLAEGNEQFF.

For the CDR3, the DNA is TGTGCCAGCAGCCGCCTTAGGACTAGCGGGAGTAAGCAGTATTTT. This codes for CASSRLRTSGSKQYF. The J gene is TRBJ2-3, the V gene TRBV3-1 (or the pseudogene TRBV3-2), with 13 bases lining up with TRBD2. CDR3 size: 15 residues. Germline-derived CDR1 and CDR2 are LGHDT and YNNKEL (reference sequence). The trim removed 4 bases at V and 11 bases at J, leaving 9 bases unmatched.

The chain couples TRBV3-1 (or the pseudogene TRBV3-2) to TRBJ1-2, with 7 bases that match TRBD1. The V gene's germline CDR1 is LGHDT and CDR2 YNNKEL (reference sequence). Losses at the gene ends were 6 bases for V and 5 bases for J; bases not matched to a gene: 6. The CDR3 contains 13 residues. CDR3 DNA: TGTGCCAGCAGTCAGACAGGGAGTTATGGCTACACCTTC. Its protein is CASSQTGSYGYTF.

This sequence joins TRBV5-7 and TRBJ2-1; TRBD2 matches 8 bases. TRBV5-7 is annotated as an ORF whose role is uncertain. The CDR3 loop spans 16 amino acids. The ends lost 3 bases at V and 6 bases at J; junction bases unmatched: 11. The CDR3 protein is CASSWGGGRNINEQFF. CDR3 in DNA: TGTGCCAGCAGCTGGGGTGGCGGGAGGAATATCAATGAGCAGTTCTTC.

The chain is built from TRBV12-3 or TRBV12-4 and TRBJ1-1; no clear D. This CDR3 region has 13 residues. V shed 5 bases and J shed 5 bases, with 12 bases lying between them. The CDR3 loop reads CASSLLRETEAFF. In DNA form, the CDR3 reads TGTGCCAGCAGTCTCTTGAGGGAGACTGAAGCTTTCTTT.

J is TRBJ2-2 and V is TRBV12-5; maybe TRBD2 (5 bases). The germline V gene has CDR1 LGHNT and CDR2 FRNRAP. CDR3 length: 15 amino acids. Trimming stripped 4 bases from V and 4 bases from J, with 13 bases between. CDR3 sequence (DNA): TGTGCTAGTGGTTCACTAGTTGGGCTCACCGGGGAGCTGTTTTTT. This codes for CASGSLVGLTGELFF.